This T cell receptor (beta chain) was observed in a study of T cell responses to AZD1222 COVID-19 vaccine. Study conclusions and caveats: Researchers took repertoire samples only after the peak T cell response had come.

V was clipped by 4 bases and J by 0 bases, with 13 bases between them. The CDR3 has 16 amino acids. Germline CDR1 SGDLS, CDR2 YYNGEE. About this clone: The antigen remains undetermined.

Produced via immunoSEQ multiplex PCR; TCRdb's table is partial and in-frame only. The data contain around 200,000 clones, approximately 92% of them singletons. The TCR comes from an adult who received the MenACWY meningococcal vaccine as a control. The sequences come from peripheral blood, collected 28 days after the second dose of the MenACWY control vaccine. The rearrangement uses TRBV9 and TRBJ1-4; D gene ambiguous. The CDR3 is CASSTGPVATNEKLFF. The CDR3 DNA follows: TGTGCCAGCAGCACCGGTCCTGTTGCAACTAATGAAAAACTGTTTTTT.